This T cell receptor (beta chain) was identified during a study of CD8 T cells in ankylosing spondylitis. Quantitative 5'-RACE with molecular barcodes generated TCR beta libraries. TCRdb independently ran MiXCR on the 5' RACE reads; one entry per CDR3 protein. This table holds a few hundred thousand distinct CDR3 sequences, approximately 20% found once. This clonotype was counted between two and nine times. No antigen is known for it. The study's findings and limits: A TCR beta motif of about eight highly homologous variants seemed to mark ankylosing spondylitis blood. Matched ankylosing spondylitis synovial fluid reportedly contained a significantly enriched population of disease-linked clones. Disease-linked clones had a CD8+ phenotype and relatively low frequency in peripheral blood.

In germline, CDR1 is MNHNS, CDR2 SASEGT. This CDR3 is 15 amino acids long. The V and J ends lost 0 bases and 2 bases respectively, with 7 bases between them. The sequence was obtained from a male donor with ankylosing spondylitis. The gene calls are TRBV6-1 and TRBJ2-2; D unresolved. The material sequenced was blood, either unsorted or a sorted T cell fraction (not recorded which). In DNA, the CDR3 is TGTGCCAGCAGTGAAGCAGGCCTTAACACCGGGGAGCTGTTTTTT. Translating gives CASSEAGLNTGELFF.